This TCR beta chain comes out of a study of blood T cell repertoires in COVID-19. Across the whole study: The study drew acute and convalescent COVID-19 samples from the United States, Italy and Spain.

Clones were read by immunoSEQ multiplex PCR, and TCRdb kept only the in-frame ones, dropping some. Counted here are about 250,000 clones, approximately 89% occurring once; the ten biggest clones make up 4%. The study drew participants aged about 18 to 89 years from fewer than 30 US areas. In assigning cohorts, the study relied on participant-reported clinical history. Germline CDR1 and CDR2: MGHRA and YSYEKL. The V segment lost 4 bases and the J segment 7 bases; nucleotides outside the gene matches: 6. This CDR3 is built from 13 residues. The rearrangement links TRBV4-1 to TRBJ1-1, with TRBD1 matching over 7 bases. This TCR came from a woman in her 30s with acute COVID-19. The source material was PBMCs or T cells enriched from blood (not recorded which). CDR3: CASSLTGTDEAFF. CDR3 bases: TGCGCCAGCAGCCTGACAGGGACTGATGAAGCTTTCTTT.